The next 21 T cell receptor beta chains were all read from a single sample in a study of Ad26.COV2.S vaccination and SARS-CoV-2 variants (dated by TCRdb to the early 2020s). The sample's treatment or condition label, in plain terms: roughly 20 received Ad26.COV2.S at low or high dose, single or two shots; about five received placebo; per-sample allocation not given. Repertoires of vaccine and placebo recipients were sequenced from samples collected on day 63 after the first injection. Library generation was performed with the immunoSEQ multiplex PCR assay. The table comes from immuneACCESS by way of TCRdb, which keeps in-frame sequences with V and J called. Part of the clones is missing from these tables; in studies checked, under half for an unresolved V gene and the rest for unknown reasons. A total of some 340,000 clones appear in this sample, around four fifths of them only once. The ten top clones hold around 2.2% of the sample.

This specimen was peripheral blood, taken in a trial of Ad26.COV2.S vaccine versus placebo. Receptor source: a person aged 18 to 65 who received the Ad26.COV2.S COVID-19 vaccine or a placebo.

CDR3 protein: CASSPRLAGGTGELFF. For the CDR3, the DNA is TGTGCCAGCTCACCACGGCTAGCGGGGGGCACCGGGGAGCTGTTTTTT. The J gene is TRBJ2-2, the V gene TRBV18, with TRBD2 matching over 11 bases. V shed 1 base, J shed 4 bases, and the junction held 2 bases outside the gene matches. Germline CDR1 KGHSH, CDR2 LQKENI. The length of the CDR3 is 16 residues.

The V gene is TRBV9, the J gene TRBJ2-1; 13 bases align to TRBD2. Germline V gene sequence: CDR1 SGDLS, CDR2 YYNGEE. J gave up 0 bases and V 4 bases, and 4 bases lay outside the gene matches. CDR3 size: 17 residues. The CDR3 sequence: CASSRTSGGSSYNEQFF. The CDR3 bases are TGTGCCAGCAGCCGGACTAGCGGGGGTTCCTCCTACAATGAGCAGTTCTTC.

V usage is TRBV29-1 and J usage is TRBJ1-1, with D perhaps matching TRBD1 (6 bases). V lost 5 bases to trimming and J lost 6 bases, with 16 bases between them. This CDR3 is built from 13 residues. Germline V gene data show CDR1 as SQVTM and CDR2 as ANQGSEA. The CDR3 is CSVWGFGGSEAFF. CDR3 sequence (DNA): TGCAGCGTTTGGGGTTTCGGGGGCTCTGAAGCTTTCTTT.

The gene calls are TRBV5-4 and TRBJ2-2, with D perhaps assigned TRBD1 or TRBD2 (5 bases each). The length of the CDR3 is 17 residues. V was trimmed by 4 bases and J by 1 base, leaving 17 bases between them. Germline V gene data show CDR1 as SGHNT and CDR2 as YYREEE (reference sequence). CDR3 protein: CASSPPGTLKNTGELFF. The CDR3 bases are TGTGCCAGCAGCCCGCCAGGGACGCTTAAGAACACCGGGGAGCTGTTTTTT.

The V gene is TRBV6-5, the J gene TRBJ1-5, with 7 positions matching TRBD1. Germline values: CDR1 MNHEY, CDR2 SVGAGI. V lost 7 bases to trimming and J lost 6 bases; unmatched junction nucleotides: 9. There are 14 residues in the CDR3. Here the CDR3 DNA reads TGTGCCAGCAAAGAATCAGGGGGACCTCAGCCCCAGCATTTT. This sequence encodes CASKESGGPQPQHF.

The table lists this clone with a few counts. The chain employs TRBV4-1 and TRBJ2-5, with D perhaps matching TRBD2 (5 bases). Per germline, CDR1 MGHRA and CDR2 YSYEKL. The V gene lost 3 bases and the J gene lost 5 bases, with 10 bases spanning the gap. CDR3 length: 13 residues. In DNA form, the CDR3 reads TGCGCCAGCAGCCACTGGGTAGCGGAGACCCAGTACTTC. It is translated as CASSHWVAETQYF.

The chain employs TRBV6-6 and TRBJ2-2; the match to TRBD1 covers 9 bases. This CDR3 region has 16 residues. Trimming took 2 bases from V and 4 from J; bases not matched to a gene: 5. Looked up from germline, CDR1 is MNHNY and CDR2 is SVGAGI (reference sequence). The CDR3 nucleotides read TGTGCCAGCAGTTACCCGACAGGGGGTGGCACCGGGGAGCTGTTTTTT. The encoded protein is CASSYPTGGGTGELFF.

A few counts support this clone. The CDR3, as DNA: TGTGCCAGCAGTGAAGGGACTATGGGAACCCAGTACTTC. As protein: CASSEGTMGTQYF. The rearrangement links TRBV2 to TRBJ2-5; a weak D match, TRBD2 (6 bases). Germline V gene sequence: CDR1 SNHLY, CDR2 FYNNEI. V was trimmed by 1 base and J by 8 bases, leaving 11 bases between them. The CDR3 is 13 residues long.

The chain employs TRBV7-2 and TRBJ2-7; TRBD2 matches 8 bases. J gave up 4 bases and V 5 bases, and 4 bases lay outside the gene matches. This CDR3 has 13 amino acids. The germline V gene encodes CDR1 SGHTA and CDR2 FQGNSA. CDR3 sequence: CASSRGGGYEQYF. The CDR3 bases are TGTGCCAGCAGCCGGGGGGGCGGGTACGAGCAGTACTTC.

This clone appeared a single time. The genes are TRBV28 and TRBJ2-7; 9 nucleotides align to TRBD1. Germline trimming cut 6 bases from V and 6 bases from J; bases unmatched to any gene: 9. The CDR3 loop spans 14 amino acids. Germline V CDR1 and CDR2: MDHEN, SYDVKM. The CDR3 bases are TGTGCCAGCAGGTCGACAGGGGGATTTCTCGAGCAGTACTTC. Amino acid sequence: CASRSTGGFLEQYF.

The chain recombines TRBV14 with TRBJ2-7; the match to TRBD2 covers 8 bases. Germline V lookup: CDR1 SGHDN, CDR2 FVKESK. The CDR3 loop spans 13 amino acids. V lost 6 bases and J lost 11; bases outside the gene matches: 12. The CDR3 region is CASRQNRGGREYF. CDR3 bases: TGTGCCAGCAGGCAGAATCGGGGGGGAAGAGAGTACTTC.

The chain recombines TRBV19 with TRBJ1-5; perhaps TRBD1 as D (6 bases). The CDR3 consists of 15 residues. The V end was cut by 7 bases, the J end by 4 bases, with 17 bases between. Germline lookup yields CDR1 LNHDA and CDR2 SQIVND (reference sequence). This CDR3 is CASTTPGTLNQPQHF. For the CDR3, the DNA is TGTGCCAGTACCACCCCTGGGACACTGAATCAGCCCCAGCATTTT.

The chain's CDR3 is CASSLAFRSSGNTIYF. The CDR3 DNA follows: TGCGCCAGCAGCTTGGCATTCCGAAGCTCTGGAAACACCATATATTTT. The gene calls are TRBV5-1 and TRBJ1-3, with D unclear. Trimming left V 0 bases short and J 0 bases short, with 10 bases between. The CDR3 loop spans 16 amino acids. Germline V gives CDR1 SGHRS, CDR2 YFSETQ.

The CDR3 loop reads CASSPAGTGFLGNQPQHF. In DNA form, the CDR3 reads TGTGCCAGCAGCCCCGCGGGGACGGGATTCCTAGGCAATCAGCCCCAGCATTTT. The chain links TRBV7-3 to TRBJ1-5; D is perhaps TRBD1 (5 bases). V lost 5 bases and J 2 bases, leaving 22 bases between the germline ends. Germline-derived CDR1 and CDR2 are SGHTA and FQGTGA. This CDR3 is built from 18 residues.

This chain joins TRBV7-8 and TRBJ1-3, with D possibly being TRBD1 (5 bases). Per the germline V gene, CDR1 is SGHVS and CDR2 is FQNEAQ. V was cut by 1 base and J by 2 bases, with 9 bases left in between. This CDR3 contains 15 residues. CDR3 in amino acids: CASSLEWGPGNTIYF. CDR3 DNA: TGTGCCAGCAGCTTAGAGTGGGGACCTGGAAACACCATATATTTT.

The genes are TRBV6-6 and TRBJ1-1; 7 positions agree with TRBD1. The CDR3 length is 13 residues. CDR1 is MNHNY and CDR2 is SVGAGI in the germline V gene (reference sequence). The junction had 7 bases not matched to a gene; V was cut back by 5 bases and J by 7 bases. CDR3 amino acids: CASSGGQPLEAFF. CDR3 nucleotide sequence: TGTGCCAGCAGTGGGGGACAGCCCCTTGAAGCTTTCTTT.

The CDR3 sequence: CASSSYRDGQGGYEQYF. CDR3 bases: TGTGCCAGCAGCTCCTACAGGGACGGACAGGGGGGCTACGAGCAGTACTTC. This chain links TRBV21-1 with TRBJ2-7; the table's D call of TRBD1 was not tested on the DNA. TRBV21-1 is deemed a pseudogene. The CDR3 length is 17 residues.

V and J are TRBV5-6 and TRBJ2-7; 8 nucleotides line up with TRBD1. Per germline, CDR1 SGHDT and CDR2 YYEEEE. J was trimmed by 2 bases and V by 2 bases; bases with no gene match: 6. The CDR3 covers 15 residues. CDR3 sequence: CASSFPGTGPYEQYF. The CDR3 DNA sequence: TGTGCCAGCAGCTTCCCCGGGACAGGACCCTACGAGCAGTACTTC.

The chain links TRBV19 to TRBJ2-7, with TRBD1 matching 9 bases. The V gene end was trimmed by 3 bases and the J gene end by 6 bases; junction bases not matched to a gene: 3. The V gene's germline CDR1 is LNHDA and CDR2 SQIVND (reference sequence). The CDR3 spans 13 residues. The CDR3 protein is CASSMGQGTEQYF. The CDR3 bases are TGTGCCAGTAGTATGGGACAGGGTACCGAGCAGTACTTC.

V gene TRBV6-5 combines with J gene TRBJ1-6; possibly TRBD1 for D (5 bases). Germline values: CDR1 MNHEY, CDR2 SVGAGI. CDR3 size: 15 residues. With 2 bases removed from V and 7 bases from J, the gap between germline ends came to 12 bases. CDR3 residues: CASSYDSWGNSPLHF. The DNA for the CDR3 is TGTGCCAGCAGTTACGACAGCTGGGGGAATTCACCCCTCCACTTT.

V and J are TRBV5-1 and TRBJ2-2, with D tentatively TRBD1 (5 bases). Deletions cut 1 base from V and 0 bases from J, with 7 bases between. Germline lookup yields CDR1 SGHRS and CDR2 YFSETQ. The CDR3 covers 15 residues. The CDR3 DNA reads as TGCGCCAGCAGCTTGCAGGGAACGAACACCGGGGAGCTGTTTTTT. It yields the protein CASSLQGTNTGELFF.